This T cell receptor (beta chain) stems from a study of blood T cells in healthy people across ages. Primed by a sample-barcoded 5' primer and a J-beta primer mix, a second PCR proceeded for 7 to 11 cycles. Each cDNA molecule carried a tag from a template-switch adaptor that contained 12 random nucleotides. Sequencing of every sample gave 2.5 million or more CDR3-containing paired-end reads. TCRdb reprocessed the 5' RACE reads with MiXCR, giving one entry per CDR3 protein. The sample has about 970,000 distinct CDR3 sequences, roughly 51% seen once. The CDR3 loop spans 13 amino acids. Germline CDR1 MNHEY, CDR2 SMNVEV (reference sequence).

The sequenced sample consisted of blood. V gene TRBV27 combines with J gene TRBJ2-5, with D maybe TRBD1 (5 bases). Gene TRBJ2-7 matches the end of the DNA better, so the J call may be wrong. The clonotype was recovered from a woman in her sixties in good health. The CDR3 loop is CASRLGVEYEQYF. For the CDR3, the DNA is TGTGCCAGCAGGTTAGGGGTAGAATACGAGCAGTACTTC.